This TCR beta chain was retrieved from a study of vaccination effects on CD4 cells after COVID-19. As for the study in general: Following the second dose by a median of 72 days, the post-vaccine samples were obtained.

V shed 1 base, J shed 1 base, and the junction held 6 bases outside the gene matches. Germline CDR1 reads SGDLS; CDR2 reads YYNGEE. The CDR3 totals 18 residues. Notes on this clone: Its antigen remains unknown.

Some clones are missing from TCRdb's copy, which holds only in-frame ones; the method was immunoSEQ multiplex PCR. This sample has around 53,000 clones; around 70% occur once, and the top ten carry approximately 5.6%. On approximately day 9 of culture, CD4+ T cells were separated out. Infection with SARS-CoV-2 occurred in the person between March and December 2020, and PCR confirmed it. Participants each got two BNT162b2 or mRNA-1273 vaccine doses. Sequencing used CD4+ T cells from PBMCs cultured without peptide, obtained after COVID-19 vaccination. The source is a human donor who had a prior SARS-CoV-2 infection. The J gene is TRBJ2-6, the V gene TRBV9, with 9 bases lining up with TRBD2. For the CDR3, the DNA is TGTGCCAGCAGCGTAACCGGGACTAGCCTATCTGGGGCCAACGTCCTGACTTTC. Its translation is CASSVTGTSLSGANVLTF.